This T cell receptor beta chain was sequenced during a study of T cells expressing NK-cell markers. As for the study in general: Investigators obtained TCR beta repertoires from sorted CD3+CD56+NKG2C+, CD3+CD56+NKG2C- and CD3+CD56-NKG2C+ T cells.

Regarding this clonotype: The antigen remains undetermined.

The CDR3 spans 17 residues. Germline-derived CDR1 and CDR2 are SGHRS and YFSETQ. Study-level points and caveats: A handful of donors carried dominant NKG2C+ clonotypes that made up roughly 1.0-7.5% of their CD8+ T cells. In several donors, dominant clonotypes made up roughly 28.3-65% of CD3+CD56-NKG2C+ cells.

UMI-tagged 5'RACE template switching yielded the TCR beta cDNA. TCRdb re-called the 5' RACE reads; one entry per CDR3 protein, DNA not given. Seen in this sample are about 30,000 distinct CDR3 sequences; the ten most common clones hold 50% to 75%. The receptor comes from a woman between 18 and 75 years old in good health. The material sequenced was blood T cells: a sorted CD56 or NKG2C T cell subset, CD4+ or CD8+ T cells, or bulk PBMC T cells (not recorded which). The chain combines TRBV5-1 with TRBJ2-1; no DNA is available, so the TRBD2 call from TCRdb remains unchecked. The chain's CDR3 is CASSPPRAGLDYNEQFF.